Included here is one T cell receptor beta chain sequence, with context. Being one base from a much bigger clone, this may be a read error. As handled by the study authors: Nucleated cell counts were estimated from reference gene primer amplification. Profiling relied on immunoSEQ multiplex PCR, and the TCRdb table lists in-frame clones only, not all of them. For V, J and clone size, that table is used; D and trimming come from the DNA. The sample lists 18,000 or so clones, roughly four fifths occurring once. These data are taken from a study of blood T cell repertoires in COVID-19. Study-wide background: Both acute and convalescent COVID-19 samples were obtained from the United States, Italy and Spain. PBMCs, B-cell-depleted T cells, or T cells were the source of the cDNA or gDNA that made up the material.

The V gene's germline CDR1 is SGDLS and CDR2 YYNGEE. Trimming removed 0 bases from V and 8 bases from J; junction bases left unmatched: 7. The CDR3 consists of 15 residues. This receptor was taken from a man aged 35-49 years with active or convalescent COVID-19. The chain joins TRBV9 to TRBJ2-1; 8 positions agree with TRBD2. The sample taken for sequencing was peripheral blood. The CDR3 loop reads CASSVAGGARDEQFF. The CDR3 DNA sequence: TGTGCCAGCAGCGTAGCGGGGGGGGCCCGGGATGAGCAGTTCTTC.